Listed here are 8 T cell receptor beta chains from one sample, sequenced in a study of beta chain features in type 1 diabetes. The authors reverse transcribed all of the isolated RNA, so sequencing captured expressed TCRB transcripts. The assay was immunoSEQ multiplex PCR, and TCRdb's table has in-frame clones only and misses some. The sample lists about 900,000 clones; under 20% were seen once. The sequenced material came from naive CD4+ T cells from blood. Receptors originate from a woman aged 18-29 years in good health.

This clone was seen a few times. This chain links TRBV7-2 with TRBJ2-7; TRBD1 agrees at 10 bases. CDR1 and CDR2 from the germline V gene are SGHTA and FQGNSA. CDR3 length equals 13 residues. Losses at the gene ends were 4 bases for V and 7 bases for J; bases not matched to a gene: 4. In DNA, the CDR3 is TGTGCCAGCAGCTGGGACAGGGGAGTTGAGCAGTACTTC. This codes for CASSWDRGVEQYF.

This clone was counted a few times. The CDR3: CASSLDLAGVSRYEQYF. The CDR3 nucleotides read TGTGCCAGCAGCTTAGACCTAGCGGGAGTGTCTAGGTACGAGCAGTACTTC. V usage is TRBV7-2 and J usage is TRBJ2-7; TRBD2 aligns across 10 bases. Per germline, CDR1 SGHTA and CDR2 FQGNSA. V was clipped by 1 base and J by 4 bases; unmatched bases: 10. The CDR3 runs 17 residues.

CDR3 in amino acids: CASSLGDTQYF. CDR3 bases: TGTGCCAGCTCACTGGGAGATACGCAGTATTTT. V and J are TRBV18 and TRBJ2-3; D gene uncertain. Germline V gene lookup returns CDR1 KGHSH and CDR2 LQKENI. V was cut by 4 bases and J by 5 bases, with 4 bases left in between. The length of the CDR3 is 11 residues.

About this clone itself: A much bigger clone sits one base away, suggesting this may be a read error. Other DNA variants within this sample encode the same CDR3. This chain links TRBV7-6 with TRBJ2-1; D is unclear. Germline V lookup: CDR1 SGHVS, CDR2 FNYEAQ. There are 11 residues in the CDR3. The germline V and J ends were trimmed by 5 bases and 4 bases, with 3 bases remaining between them. CDR3 loop: CASSAYNEQFF. CDR3 nucleotide sequence: TGTGCCAGCAGCGCATACAATGAGCAGTTCTTC.

The CDR3 DNA reads TGTGCCAGCAGTTTTTGGGGCCGACTAGCGGGAGGATTACAAGAGACCCAGTACTTC. Translation gives CASSFWGRLAGGLQETQYF. The V call is TRBV28, the J call TRBJ2-5; 13 nucleotides line up with TRBD2. Germline CDR1 is MDHEN and CDR2 is SYDVKM. The CDR3 is 19 amino acids. V shed 3 bases, J shed 2 bases, and the junction held 12 bases outside the gene matches. The variable domain in full, completed from reference TRBV28 and TRBJ2-5, reads DVKVTQSSRYLVKRTGEKVFLECVQDMDHENMFWYRQDPGLGLRLIYFSYDVKMKEKGDIPEGYSVSREKKERFSLILESASTNQTSMYLCASSFWGRLAGGLQETQYFGPGTRLLVL.

In this sample, this clone turned up a few times. The chain combines TRBV5-8 with TRBJ1-1, with D possibly matching TRBD1 (5 bases). The V end was cut by 2 bases, the J end by 4 bases, with 15 bases between. This CDR3 spans 15 amino acids. CDR1 is SGHTS, CDR2 YDEGEE, per germline. CDR3 loop: CASSLRSGASTEAFF. The CDR3 coding sequence is TGTGCCAGCAGCTTACGGTCTGGGGCGAGCACTGAAGCTTTCTTT.

The rearrangement uses TRBV7-2 and TRBJ2-4, with D maybe TRBD1 (6 bases). Trimming removed 3 bases at V and 0 bases at J, with 12 bases between. Germline CDR1 SGHTA, CDR2 FQGNSA. The CDR3 is made up of 16 amino acids. CDR3 region: CASSFTGQLAKNIQYF. The CDR3 DNA reads TGTGCCAGCAGCTTTACAGGGCAACTAGCCAAAAACATTCAGTACTTC.

The chain is built from TRBV18 and TRBJ2-4; 8 bases agree with TRBD2. The junction had 8 bases not matched to a gene; V was cut back by 4 bases and J by 6 bases. Germline CDR1 KGHSH, CDR2 LQKENI. This CDR3 region has 15 residues. CDR3 coding DNA: TGTGCCAGCTCACGAATCGGGAGGGCCGGAAACATTCAGTACTTC. This gives the protein CASSRIGRAGNIQYF.